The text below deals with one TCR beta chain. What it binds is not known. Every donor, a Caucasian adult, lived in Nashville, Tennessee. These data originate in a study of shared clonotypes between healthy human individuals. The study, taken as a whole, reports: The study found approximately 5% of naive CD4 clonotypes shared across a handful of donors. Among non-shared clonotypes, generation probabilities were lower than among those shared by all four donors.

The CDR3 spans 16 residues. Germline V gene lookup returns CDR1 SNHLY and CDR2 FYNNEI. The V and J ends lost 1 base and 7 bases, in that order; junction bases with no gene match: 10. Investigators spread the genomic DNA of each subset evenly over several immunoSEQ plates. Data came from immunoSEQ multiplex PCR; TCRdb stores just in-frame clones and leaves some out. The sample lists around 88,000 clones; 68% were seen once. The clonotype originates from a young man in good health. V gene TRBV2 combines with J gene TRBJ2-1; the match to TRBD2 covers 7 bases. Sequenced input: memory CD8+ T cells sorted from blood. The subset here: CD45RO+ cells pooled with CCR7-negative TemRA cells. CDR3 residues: CASSEERASGYNEQFF. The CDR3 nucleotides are TGTGCCAGCAGTGAAGAGAGGGCTAGCGGCTATAATGAGCAGTTCTTC.